This TCR beta chain was retrieved from a study of T cells in Graves' hyperthyroidism and ophthalmopathy. RNA transcripts gave rise to amplified TCR beta CDR3 regions. The TCR CDR3 first-round RT-PCR relied on the HTBI primer set. TCRdb re-called the multiplex PCR reads with MiXCR, one entry per CDR3 protein. The sample holds 540,000 or so distinct CDR3 sequences, about 45% seen once. A note on this clonotype: Its antigen is unidentified.

Germline trimming cut 2 bases from V and 4 bases from J; bases unmatched to any gene: 3. CDR3 length: 14 amino acids. Germline V lookup: CDR1 MDHEN, CDR2 SYDVKM. Findings and limits, study-wide: Separating ophthalmopathy from stable hyperthyroidism was achieved by a 13 V-J model. The model anticipated ophthalmopathy a median approximately 6.6 months pre-onset. Blood also carried most thyroid clonotypes expanded above 0.001.

The chain couples TRBV28 to TRBJ2-7; the match to TRBD2 covers 9 bases. The specimen sequenced was peripheral blood or thyroid tissue (not recorded which). This TCR was recovered from an adult woman with Graves' disease, either hyperthyroidism or ophthalmopathy (not recorded which). CDR3 sequence (DNA): TGTGCCAGCAGTTTAATGCGGGAGGGGTACGAGCAGTACTTC. Translation gives CASSLMREGYEQYF.